A single sample is the source of the 10 T cell receptor beta chains below, sequenced in a study of shared clonotypes between healthy human individuals. Libraries were prepared by immunoSEQ multiplex PCR; TCRdb keeps only in-frame clonotypes and omits some of them. The sample holds around 2.1 million clones, more than 90% seen once. The sequenced sample was naive CD4+ T cells sorted from blood. Subset noted: CD45RA+ positively selected. The receptor source for this set is a man between 18 and 29 years old in good health.

CDR3 DNA: TGCAGCGTTGATAAGCGGGGGTCCCCCTACGAGCAGTACTTC. This gives the protein CSVDKRGSPYEQYF. V is TRBV29-1 and J is TRBJ2-7; 8 nucleotides agree with TRBD2. Per the germline V gene, CDR1 is SQVTM and CDR2 is ANQGSEA. The CDR3 spans 14 residues. V shed 3 bases and J 2 bases; nucleotides not matched to a gene: 6.

Only one count was recorded for this clone. The rearrangement uses TRBV27 and TRBJ1-2, with no clear D. This CDR3 spans 13 amino acids. Trimming removed 2 bases from V and 3 bases from J, with 7 bases in between. Germline assignment: CDR1 MNHEY and CDR2 SMNVEV (reference sequence). CDR3 sequence (DNA): TGTGCCAGCAGTTTACAGGAGGACTATGGCTACACCTTC. Protein product: CASSLQEDYGYTF.

The chain combines TRBV5-4 with TRBJ1-2; D is ambiguous. CDR3 length: 16 amino acids. Between the trimmed V and J ends, which lost 4 bases and 5 bases, there was a span of 21 bases. Germline CDR1 and CDR2: SGHNT and YYREEE (reference sequence). The CDR3 loop reads CASSMDGSSRNYGYTF. As DNA, the CDR3 is TGTGCCAGCAGCATGGACGGAAGCTCCCGTAATTATGGCTACACCTTC. The variable domain in full, completed from reference TRBV5-4 and TRBJ1-2, reads ETGVTQSPTHLIKTRGQQVTLRCSSQSGHNTVSWYQQALGQGPQFIFQYYREEENGRGNFPPRFSGLQFPNYSSELNVNALELDDSALYLCASSMDGSSRNYGYTFGSGTRLTVV.

This clone was picked up one time. The CDR3 sequence: CASSPGTPNTGELFF. The CDR3 bases are TGTGCCAGTAGCCCCGGCACGCCGAACACCGGGGAGCTGTTTTTT. The chain combines TRBV19 with TRBJ2-2; no firm D call. The CDR3 extends over 15 amino acids. CDR1 is LNHDA, CDR2 SQIVND, per germline (reference sequence). V was clipped by 6 bases and J by 0 bases, with 11 bases between them.

A word on this clone: Other DNA sequences from this sample encode an identical CDR3 as well. The CDR3 loop is CAWRVQGSTEAFF. CDR3 in DNA: TGTGCCTGGAGGGTTCAGGGTTCCACTGAAGCTTTCTTT. This chain connects TRBV30 to TRBJ1-1; D perhaps matches TRBD1 (5 bases). CDR3 length equals 13 residues. V lost 3 bases, J lost 4 bases, and 12 bases lay in between. The germline V gene encodes CDR1 GTSNPN and CDR2 SVGIG (reference sequence).

This chain joins TRBV30 and TRBJ1-1; D perhaps matches TRBD1 (5 bases). In germline, CDR1 is GTSNPN, CDR2 SVGIG (reference sequence). The CDR3 loop spans 14 amino acids. V lost 0 bases, J lost 10 bases, and 18 bases lay in between. In DNA form, the CDR3 reads TGTGCCTGGAGTGTAGGCAGGGAAGGGGTGGGAGCTTTCTTT. It translates to CAWSVGREGVGAFF.

The rearrangement joins TRBV6-1 to TRBJ1-1, with D uncertain. This CDR3 region has 14 residues. Germline CDR1 and CDR2: MNHNS and SASEGT. Trimming removed 1 base at V and 3 bases at J, with 9 bases between. The CDR3 nucleotides are TGTGCCAGCAGTGAAGACAGAGGACACACTGAAGCTTTCTTT. It yields the protein CASSEDRGHTEAFF.

The gene calls are TRBV30 and TRBJ2-1, with 11 positions matching TRBD2. This CDR3 region has 16 residues. V lost 2 bases, J lost 7 bases, and 10 bases stayed unmatched. Germline V gene sequence: CDR1 GTSNPN, CDR2 SVGIG (reference sequence). The CDR3 loop reads CAWSPTALAGENEQFF. The CDR3 bases are TGTGCCTGGAGTCCCACCGCACTAGCGGGGGAAAATGAGCAGTTCTTC.

This sequence joins TRBV4-1 and TRBJ2-2; no definite D call. This CDR3 comprises 14 residues. Trimming took off 1 base at V and 6 bases at J, with 9 bases between the two ends. The germline V gene encodes CDR1 MGHRA and CDR2 YSYEKL. This CDR3 is CASSQVLGPGELFF. CDR3 nucleotide sequence: TGCGCCAGCAGCCAAGTATTGGGTCCCGGGGAGCTGTTTTTT.

This clone was observed once. The chain joins TRBV6-5 to TRBJ2-3; 9 bases map to TRBD2. V dropped 6 bases and J dropped 3; count of bases not matched to a gene: 4. The CDR3 spans 14 residues. Germline CDR1 MNHEY, CDR2 SVGAGI. This CDR3 is CASREAGGTDTQYF. In nucleotides, the CDR3 is TGTGCCAGCAGGGAAGCGGGAGGAACAGATACGCAGTATTTT.